These T cell receptor beta chains were read from a single sample in a study of shared clonotypes between healthy human individuals. TCRdb keeps only in-frame clones here, not all; method: immunoSEQ multiplex PCR. The top ten clones hold around 0.61% of a sample with 900,000 to 1,200,000 clones, around 78% of them seen once. Sequenced sample: memory CD4+ T cells from PBMCs. These receptor sequences come from a young man in good health. Some clones in this sample may be carry-over from other donors' samples. The CDR3 runs from the conserved cysteine through the conserved F or W. The D gene is left open where the match is weak. Part of the rows lack a size; the others show once, few, many or a class for expanded clones.

clone size,J gene,CDR3 length,V gene,D gene,CDR3 DNA,CDR3 protein
NA,TRBJ2-5,16,TRBV6-1,NA,TGTGCCAGCAGTGTGAGGGGAACAGGACGCGGAGAGACCCAGTACTTC,CASSVRGTGRGETQYF
few,TRBJ2-7,14,TRBV28,NA,TGTGCCAGCAGTTCCAGGGGGGGCACCTACGAGCAGTACTTC,CASSSRGGTYEQYF
NA,TRBJ2-6,17,TRBV7-3,TRBD1,TGTGCCAGCAGTAGGGGACAGGTTTACTCTGGGGCCAACGTCCTGACTTTC,CASSRGQVYSGANVLTF
NA,TRBJ2-1,13,TRBV18,NA,TGTGCCAGCTCACCACCTAGCTACAATGAGCAGTTCTTC,CASSPPSYNEQFF
NA,TRBJ2-4,15,TRBV4-1,TRBD2,TGCGCCAGCAGCCAAGAAAGGGACTACAAAAACATTCAGTACTTC,CASSQERDYKNIQYF
NA,TRBJ1-1,14,TRBV10-3,NA,TGTGCCTCCTCCAGGGTCCCGCAGAACACTGAAGCTTTCTTT,CASSRVPQNTEAFF
few,TRBJ2-6,17,TRBV4-2,NA,TGTGCCAGCAGCCAAGATCTGGGGGCGTCTGGGGCCAACGTCCTGACTTTC,CASSQDLGASGANVLTF
NA,TRBJ2-7,18,TRBV13,NA,TGTGCCAGCAGCTTAGACTATTTGCGACGAACCGGTTCCTACGAGCAGTACTTC,CASSLDYLRRTGSYEQYF
NA,TRBJ1-2,15,TRBV28,TRBD1,TGTGCCAGCAGTTTAGGGACAGGGGCTAGCTATGGCTACACCTTC,CASSLGTGASYGYTF
many,TRBJ2-7,13,TRBV14,TRBD2,TGTGCCAGCAGACTAGCGGGAACCCACGAGCAGTACTTC,CASRLAGTHEQYF
NA,TRBJ2-3,16,TRBV7-2,TRBD2,TGTGCCAGCAGCTTATTTGCGGGAGGGAACACAGATACGCAGTATTTT,CASSLFAGGNTDTQYF
few,TRBJ1-1,15,TRBV5-6,NA,TGTGCCAGCAGTGCCATCGACTCCCGGAACACTGAAGCTTTCTTT,CASSAIDSRNTEAFF
NA,TRBJ2-3,13,TRBV19,NA,TGTGCCAGTGCCGGGCCAGGAAGGGATACGCAGTATTTT,CASAGPGRDTQYF
NA,TRBJ1-2,14,TRBV2,NA,TGTGCCAGCAGTGAAGCGCTGGGGGCACCCGACTACACCTTC,CASSEALGAPDYTF
once,TRBJ2-1,12,TRBV7-9,NA,TGTGCCAGCAGCTTTGTTGACAATGAGCAGTTCTTC,CASSFVDNEQFF
NA,TRBJ1-1,12,TRBV27,NA,TGTGCCAGCAGTTTTTGGGGAACTGAAGCTTTCTTT,CASSFWGTEAFF
NA,TRBJ2-3,18,TRBV7-2,NA,TGTGCCAGCAGCTCAAGCCACCAGCTAAACCCTCGCAGCGGTACGCAGTATTTT,CASSSSHQLNPRSGTQYF
NA,TRBJ2-7,20,TRBV4-3,NA,TGCGCCAGCAGCCAAGATGTCGGGTGGCGCAACCGGATGAGCTCCTACGAGCAGTACTTC,CASSQDVGWRNRMSSYEQYF
NA,TRBJ1-1,15,TRBV19,NA,TGTGCCAGTAGTATAGTGCCAGGGCTGAACACTGAAGCTTTCTTT,CASSIVPGLNTEAFF
few,TRBJ1-4,14,TRBV6-6,NA,TGTGCCAGCAGGATTGGCGGAGCTAATGAAAAACTGTTTTTT,CASRIGGANEKLFF
NA,TRBJ1-3,15,TRBV5-8,TRBD1,TGTGCCAGCAGCCTCGACAGGGCGAATGGAAACACCATATATTTT,CASSLDRANGNTIYF
once,TRBJ1-1,14,TRBV7-3,NA,TGTGCCAGCAGCTTATCTGGGGGAAACACTGAAGCTTTCTTT,CASSLSGGNTEAFF
NA,TRBJ2-7,11,TRBV7-9,NA,TGTGCCACCACAGCTTACTACGAGCAGTACTTC,CATTAYYEQYF
NA,TRBJ2-2,16,TRBV25-1,TRBD1,TGTGCCAGCAGTGATGCGCGGACAGGGAACACCGGGGAGCTGTTTTTT,CASSDARTGNTGELFF
NA,TRBJ2-1,14,TRBV27,NA,TGTGCCAGCAGTTTATCGAGGACAAGCAATGAGCAGTTCTTC,CASSLSRTSNEQFF
NA,TRBJ2-3,15,TRBV7-2,NA,TGTGCCAGCAGCTTAGTGCGGGGAATCACAGATACGCAGTATTTT,CASSLVRGITDTQYF
NA,TRBJ2-1,15,TRBV6-5,TRBD2,TGTGCCAGCACCCCCCGCCCGGGAGGGGTAGGAGAGCAGTTCTTC,CASTPRPGGVGEQFF
NA,TRBJ2-7,15,TRBV2,TRBD1,TGTGCCAGCAGCGGAACAGGGGTGGCTGTCTACGAGCAGTACTTC,CASSGTGVAVYEQYF
NA,TRBJ2-1,13,TRBV5-1,NA,TGCGCCAGCAGCTTGGAACCAAGCAATGAGCAGTTCTTC,CASSLEPSNEQFF
NA,TRBJ2-7,12,TRBV19,TRBD2,TGTGCCAGCAACGGGGGGGGGCACGAGCAGTACTTC,CASNGGGHEQYF
NA,TRBJ2-4,15,TRBV5-1,TRBD2,TGCGCCAGCAGCCCCGAAACTAGCGGGACAAACATTCAGTACTTC,CASSPETSGTNIQYF
once,TRBJ1-5,12,TRBV27,NA,TGTGCCAGCAGCCTTATCGGGGGGTCCCAGCATTTT,CASSLIGGSQHF
NA,TRBJ2-7,15,TRBV5-1,TRBD1,TGCGCCAGCAGCTCCACCGGGACAGGGGCGCGCGAGCAGTACTTC,CASSSTGTGAREQYF
many,TRBJ1-1,13,TRBV11-2,NA,TGTGCCAGCAGCCCCGGACAGAACACTGAAGCTTTCTTT,CASSPGQNTEAFF
NA,TRBJ2-7,13,TRBV2,NA,TGTGCCAGCATGAGGCAGGGGACCTACGAGCAGTACTTC,CASMRQGTYEQYF
NA,TRBJ2-1,17,TRBV11-3,TRBD1,TGTGCCAGCAGCTTGAATTTTGGGACAGGGGAGGTCCGTGAGCAGTTCTTC,CASSLNFGTGEVREQFF
NA,TRBJ2-1,16,TRBV7-8,TRBD2,TGTGCCAGCAGCTTAGGAGCGGGACTGGAATACAATGAGCAGTTCTTC,CASSLGAGLEYNEQFF
NA,TRBJ2-3,15,TRBV29-1,NA,TGCAGCGTTGAAGCAACAGGGCCGAGCACAGATACGCAGTATTTT,CSVEATGPSTDTQYF
NA,TRBJ2-2,12,TRBV10-2,NA,TGCGCCAGCAGTGATGAGACCGGGGAGCTGTTTTTT,CASSDETGELFF
NA,TRBJ1-1,16,TRBV27,NA,TGTGCCAGCAGTTTACGTGACGCAGACATGAACACTGAAGCTTTCTTT,CASSLRDADMNTEAFF
few,TRBJ1-1,14,TRBV2,NA,TGTGCCAGCAGTGACAGAAACAGATACACTGAAGCTTTCTTT,CASSDRNRYTEAFF
NA,TRBJ1-1,13,TRBV7-9,NA,TGTGCCAGCAGCGAGAGAGACAGGTTCAAGACTTTCTTT,CASSERDRFKTFF
few,TRBJ2-7,15,TRBV6-5,NA,TGTGCCAGCAGTTACTCCCCCGGACAGCCCTACGAGCAGTACTTC,CASSYSPGQPYEQYF
NA,TRBJ2-5,12,TRBV30,TRBD1,TGTGCCAGACAGGGGGCTGGAGAGACCCAGTACTTC,CARQGAGETQYF
NA,TRBJ1-4,16,TRBV7-9,NA,TGTGCCAGCAGCTACCCCCCGGATGGTACTAATGAAAAACTGTTTTTT,CASSYPPDGTNEKLFF
NA,TRBJ2-7,12,TRBV6-6,NA,TGTGCCAGCAGTTACTCCGCTTACGAGCAGTACTTC,CASSYSAYEQYF
NA,TRBJ2-7,15,TRBV9,TRBD2,TGTGCCAGCAGCGTCGGACTAGCGGAGGGGTACGAGCAGTACTTC,CASSVGLAEGYEQYF
NA,TRBJ1-2,13,TRBV4-1,NA,TGCGCCAGCAGCCAGCAGGGGACCTATGGCTACACCTTC,CASSQQGTYGYTF
NA,TRBJ2-7,14,TRBV5-1,NA,TGCGCCAGCAGCTTGGTCGGTCGATCTGGGGAGCAGTACTTC,CASSLVGRSGEQYF
few,TRBJ2-5,13,TRBV15,TRBD2,TGTGCCACCAACAGCGGGAGCGGGGAGACCCAGTACTTC,CATNSGSGETQYF
NA,TRBJ2-7,15,TRBV28,TRBD1,TGTGCCAGCATCCCCCACGACAGGGGGCTGGGTGAGCAGTACTTC,CASIPHDRGLGEQYF
NA,TRBJ2-7,15,TRBV25-1,TRBD2,TGTGCCAGCAGTCCTTCGACTAGCGGGAGATACGAGCAGTACTTC,CASSPSTSGRYEQYF
many,TRBJ2-7,15,TRBV27,NA,TGTGCCAGCAGTTTGGGACCGCCGAGCTCCTACGAGCAGTACTTC,CASSLGPPSSYEQYF
NA,TRBJ1-6,15,TRBV7-2,TRBD1,TGTGCCAGCAGCTCCTCCAGGGGGCGCGGTTCACCCCTCCACTTT,CASSSSRGRGSPLHF